This paragraph covers one T cell receptor (beta chain) sequence. Sequencing was performed with immunoSEQ multiplex PCR; in TCRdb, only in-frame clones are kept and a portion is missing. Of around 53,000 clones listed, approximately 86% are singletons. The data are from a study of radiotherapy plus CTLA-4 blockade in lung cancer. Germline V gene sequence: CDR1 LGHNA, CDR2 YSLEER. CDR3 length: 16 residues. The sequencing used peripheral blood, collected from a patient treated with radiotherapy plus ipilimumab. J is TRBJ2-5 and V is TRBV4-3; 9 bases map to TRBD2. Gene TRBJ2-7 matches the end of the DNA better, so the J call may be wrong. This TCR was recovered from a human donor with non-small cell lung cancer that progressed on radiotherapy plus ipilimumab. Some clones in this sample may be carry-over from other donors' samples. Here the CDR3 DNA reads TGCGCCAGCAGCCAGTCGTATAGCGGGAGCTCCTACGAGCAGTACTTC. The encoded protein is CASSQSYSGSSYEQYF.